This TCR beta chain was documented in a study of OX40 agonist ivuxolimab in advanced cancers. Notes on the study in general: Expanded clones tended on average to be more numerous among CD8+ T cells than CD4+. Circulating CD4+ and CD8+ T cells showed clonal expansion by week 6 at 0.1 to 3.0 mg/kg.

Concerning this clone itself: What it recognizes is unknown.

The CDR3 has 18 residues. From germline, CDR1 is SGHTA and CDR2 FQGTGA. V lost 5 bases and J lost 6, with 26 bases in between. Repertoires were generated with immunoSEQ multiplex PCR, while TCRdb's copy carries only in-frame clones and drops some. The sample consists of 100,000 to 150,000 clones, about 90% of them appearing once. The specimen was CD4+ or CD8+ T cells sorted from blood, collected in a trial of the OX40 agonist ivuxolimab. The TCR originated in an adult with an advanced solid tumor such as melanoma, head and neck, liver or kidney cancer. The chain has TRBV7-3 and TRBJ2-1; D is possibly TRBD2 (6 bases). CDR3 nucleotide sequence: TGTGCCAGCAGCCTAAGGCACCTCTCGACGGGAGCGGTCAATGAGCAGTTCTTC. This gives the protein CASSLRHLSTGAVNEQFF.